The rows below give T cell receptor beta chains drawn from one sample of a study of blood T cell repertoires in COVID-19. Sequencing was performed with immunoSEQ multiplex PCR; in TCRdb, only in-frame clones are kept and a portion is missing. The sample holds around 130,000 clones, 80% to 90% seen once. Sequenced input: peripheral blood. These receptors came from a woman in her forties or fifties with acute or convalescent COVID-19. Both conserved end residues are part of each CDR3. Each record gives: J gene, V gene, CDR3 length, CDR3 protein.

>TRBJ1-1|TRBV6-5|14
CATRNRVGNTEAFF
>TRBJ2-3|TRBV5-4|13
CASSLQGIEGEYF
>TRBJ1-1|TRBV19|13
CASSTRDSTEAFF
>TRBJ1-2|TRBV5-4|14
CASSPDRGPYGYTF
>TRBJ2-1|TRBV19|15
CASSSHQGPDNEQFF
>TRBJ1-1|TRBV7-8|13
CASSSQGNTEAFF
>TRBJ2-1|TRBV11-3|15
CASSFPTSGVGEQFF
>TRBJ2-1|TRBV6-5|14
CASSSRDGEDEQFF
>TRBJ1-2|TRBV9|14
CASAEGPAYYGYTF
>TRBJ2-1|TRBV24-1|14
CATSVGGPIAEQFF
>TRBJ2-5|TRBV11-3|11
CASSLRETQYF
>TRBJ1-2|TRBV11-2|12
CASSFVLRDPTF
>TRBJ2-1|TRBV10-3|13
CAIRGLGVDEQFF
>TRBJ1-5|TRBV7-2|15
CASSAHRDSNQPQHF
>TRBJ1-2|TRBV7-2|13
CASSSAGDYGYTF
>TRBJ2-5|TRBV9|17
CASSVATWGGREETQYF
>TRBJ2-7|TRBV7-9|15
CASSDPGQETYEQYF
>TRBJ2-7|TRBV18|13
CASSPGASGEQYF
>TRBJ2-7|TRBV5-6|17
CASSWGLAGGPAGEQYF
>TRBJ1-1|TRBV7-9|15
CASSPRQGENTEAFF
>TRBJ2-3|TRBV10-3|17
CAISEQASGVSTDTQYF
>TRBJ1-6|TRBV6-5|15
CASSYSDRVDSPLHF
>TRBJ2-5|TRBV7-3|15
CASSLSTGNQETQYF
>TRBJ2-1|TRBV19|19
CASSRRLAGGRISYNEQFF
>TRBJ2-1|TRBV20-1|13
CSASSGLYNEQFF
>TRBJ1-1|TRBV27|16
CASSHPTGGPNTEAFF
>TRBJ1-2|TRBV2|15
CASSEPGHPDYGYTF
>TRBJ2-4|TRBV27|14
CASSLGQGEDIQYF
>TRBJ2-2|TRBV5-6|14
CASSRIDSSGELFF
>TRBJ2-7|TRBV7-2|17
CASSILLLRDRGREQYF
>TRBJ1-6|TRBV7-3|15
CASSLTGTVNSPLHF
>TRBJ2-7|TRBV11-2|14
CASSLVVLRDEQYF
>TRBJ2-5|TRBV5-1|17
CASSLILAGARGETQYF
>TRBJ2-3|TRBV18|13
CASLREGTDTQYF
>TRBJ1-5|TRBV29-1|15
CSVRSRGGINQPQHF